This T cell receptor (beta chain) derives from a study of blood T cell repertoires in COVID-19. Study-level information: The United States, Italy and Spain supplied acute and convalescent COVID-19 samples. Sources were T cells, B-cell-depleted T cells, or PBMCs; the material itself was cDNA or gDNA.

The CDR3 is 15 amino acids. The germline gives CDR1 SGDLS, CDR2 YYNGEE. V lost 2 bases to trimming and J lost 3 bases, with 12 bases between them. Only in-frame clones appear in the TCRdb table, and some are missing; sequencing was by immunoSEQ multiplex PCR. The data hold 250,000 to 300,000 clones, with approximately 86% observed a single time. In Seattle, patients joined the study during active infection and were tracked longitudinally. The TCR originated in a woman aged 70-85 years with COVID-19, enrolled during active disease. Material: peripheral blood. V is TRBV9 and J is TRBJ1-3; TRBD1 is a possible D gene (5 bases). The CDR3 spells CASSVLGGGGNTIYF. CDR3 bases: TGTGCCAGCAGCGTCCTCGGGGGTGGTGGAAACACCATATATTTT.